These T cell receptor beta chains were read from a single sample in a study of read filtering for tumor transcriptome and immune sequencing. TCRdb fed the reads into MiXCR, producing one record per CDR3 protein. Of roughly 25,000 distinct CDR3 sequences listed, over 13% were seen once; the top ten hold around 43%. Sequenced: a population of CD138-negative cells sorted from bone marrow. These receptors were obtained from a donor aged 40 or older with multiple myeloma. The CDR3 runs from the conserved cysteine through the conserved F or W. The order of the fields is CDR3 protein, CDR3 DNA, J gene, clone size, V gene, D gene. A D gene is named only where the DNA matches it firmly. Clone size is shown for a subset of rows, as once, few, many or a class of expanded clone.

cdr3_aa: CASRDRAGYNEQFF; cdr3_nt: TGTGCCAGCAGGGACAGGGCCGGCTACAATGAGCAGTTCTTC; j_call: TRBJ2-1; clone_size: many; v_call: TRBV2; d_call: TRBD1
cdr3_aa: CASSLGNTQPRSPLHF; cdr3_nt: TGTGCCAGCAGCTTAGGAAATACCCAGCCCCGCTCACCCCTCCACTTT; j_call: TRBJ1-6; clone_size: many; v_call: TRBV7-2; d_call: -
cdr3_aa: CSAMAPTSGRSGELFF; cdr3_nt: TGCAGTGCTATGGCGCCAACTAGCGGGAGATCCGGGGAGCTGTTTTTT; j_call: TRBJ2-2; clone_size: many; v_call: TRBV20-1; d_call: TRBD2
cdr3_aa: CASSLEGLNTGELFF; cdr3_nt: TGTGCCAGCAGCTTAGAAGGCCTGAACACCGGGGAGCTGTTTTTT; j_call: TRBJ2-2; clone_size: few; v_call: TRBV7-9; d_call: -
cdr3_aa: CAWRVPGGFRRGETQYF; cdr3_nt: TGTGCCTGGAGGGTCCCTGGGGGGTTCCGGAGGGGCGAGACCCAGTACTTC; j_call: TRBJ2-5; clone_size: many; v_call: TRBV30; d_call: -
cdr3_aa: CASSSGTGALNEQFF; cdr3_nt: TGTGCCAGCAGCTCCGGGACAGGGGCCCTCAATGAGCAGTTCTTC; j_call: TRBJ2-1; clone_size: many; v_call: TRBV12-3/TRBV12-4; d_call: TRBD1
cdr3_aa: CASSRDLAAGANVLTF; cdr3_nt: TGCGCCAGCAGCAGGGATTTAGCAGCTGGGGCCAACGTCCTGACTTTC; j_call: TRBJ2-6; clone_size: many; v_call: TRBV5-1; d_call: -
cdr3_aa: CSASSVTGLYNEQFF; cdr3_nt: TGCAGTGCTAGCTCCGTCACGGGACTTTATAATGAGCAGTTCTTC; j_call: TRBJ2-1; clone_size: many; v_call: TRBV20-1; d_call: -
cdr3_aa: CASSSGLGGETQYF; cdr3_nt: TGTGCCAGCTCATCGGGGCTCGGGGGCGAGACGCAGTATTTT; j_call: TRBJ2-3; clone_size: many; v_call: TRBV18; d_call: -
cdr3_aa: CASSEPGQGLNSPLHF; cdr3_nt: TGCGCCAGCAGTGAGCCGGGACAGGGCCTTAATTCACCCCTCCACTTT; j_call: TRBJ1-6; clone_size: many; v_call: TRBV10-2; d_call: TRBD1
cdr3_aa: CASSHNNRVYEQYF; cdr3_nt: TGTGCCAGCAGTCACAACAACAGGGTCTACGAGCAGTACTTC; j_call: TRBJ2-7; clone_size: many; v_call: TRBV27; d_call: -
cdr3_aa: CSAPVGETQYF; cdr3_nt: TGCAGTGCTCCAGTTGGAGAGACCCAGTACTTC; j_call: TRBJ2-5; clone_size: many; v_call: TRBV20-1; d_call: -
cdr3_aa: CASSITGGGSYEQYF; cdr3_nt: TGTGCCAGCAGTATTACCGGAGGGGGATCCTACGAGCAGTACTTC; j_call: TRBJ2-7; clone_size: few; v_call: TRBV27; d_call: -
cdr3_aa: CASSLRSSGPYEQYF; cdr3_nt: TGTGCCAGCAGTTTAAGGTCTAGCGGTCCCTACGAGCAGTACTTC; j_call: TRBJ2-7; clone_size: many; v_call: TRBV27; d_call: TRBD2
cdr3_aa: CASRRTVRTEAFF; cdr3_nt: TGTGCCAGCAGAAGGACAGTCCGCACTGAAGCTTTCTTT; j_call: TRBJ1-1; clone_size: many; v_call: TRBV27; d_call: -
cdr3_aa: CSIKLTYNYGYTF; cdr3_nt: TGCAGCATCAAACTCACTTATAACTATGGCTACACCTTC; j_call: TRBJ1-2; clone_size: many; v_call: TRBV29-1; d_call: -
cdr3_aa: CASSPLAGGPLQETQYF; cdr3_nt: TGTGCCAGTAGTCCTCTAGCGGGAGGTCCCTTACAAGAGACCCAGTACTTC; j_call: TRBJ2-5; clone_size: many; v_call: TRBV19; d_call: TRBD2
cdr3_aa: CASGTRETQYF; cdr3_nt: TGTGCCAGCGGAACTAGGGAGACCCAGTACTTC; j_call: TRBJ2-5; clone_size: many; v_call: TRBV12-3/TRBV12-4; d_call: -
cdr3_aa: CASSTSGQRNEKLFF; cdr3_nt: -; j_call: TRBJ1-4; clone_size: many; v_call: TRBV28; d_call: -
cdr3_aa: CASSVVGSGGYNEQFF; cdr3_nt: TGTGCCAGCAGCGTAGTGGGAAGCGGGGGTTACAATGAGCAGTTCTTC; j_call: TRBJ2-1; clone_size: many; v_call: TRBV9; d_call: TRBD2
cdr3_aa: CATSRGYFGGWQPQHF; cdr3_nt: TGTGCCACCAGCAGAGGATATTTTGGGGGCTGGCAGCCCCAGCATTTT; j_call: TRBJ1-5; clone_size: many; v_call: TRBV15; d_call: -
cdr3_aa: CASSLGQSYNEQFF; cdr3_nt: TGCGCCAGCAGCTTGGGTCAGTCCTACAATGAGCAGTTCTTC; j_call: TRBJ2-1; clone_size: few; v_call: TRBV5-1; d_call: -
cdr3_aa: CASSLRLAGGNEQFF; cdr3_nt: TGTGCCAGCAGTTTGAGACTAGCGGGAGGTAATGAGCAGTTCTTC; j_call: TRBJ2-1; clone_size: many; v_call: TRBV12-3/TRBV12-4; d_call: TRBD2
cdr3_aa: CASSPLSGPQETQYF; cdr3_nt: TGTGCCAGCAGCCCGCTATCTGGCCCACAAGAGACCCAGTACTTC; j_call: TRBJ2-5; clone_size: many; v_call: TRBV7-9; d_call: -
cdr3_aa: CSGGLGYHEQYF; cdr3_nt: TGCAGCGGCGGCCTGGGGTACCACGAGCAGTACTTC; j_call: TRBJ2-7; clone_size: -; v_call: TRBV29-1; d_call: -
cdr3_aa: CASSSDRTSSGEQYF; cdr3_nt: TGTGCCAGCAGCTCAGACCGAACCTCGTCGGGCGAGCAGTACTTC; j_call: TRBJ2-7; clone_size: many; v_call: TRBV7-2; d_call: -
cdr3_aa: CASSMDLQETQYF; cdr3_nt: TGTGCCAGCAGTATGGACCTTCAAGAGACCCAGTACTTC; j_call: TRBJ2-5; clone_size: many; v_call: TRBV6-1; d_call: -
cdr3_aa: CASSRTGILNTGELFF; cdr3_nt: TGTGCCAGCAGCCGTACAGGGATTTTAAACACCGGGGAGCTGTTTTTT; j_call: TRBJ2-2; clone_size: -; v_call: TRBV7-9; d_call: -
cdr3_aa: CASSQGDSTEQYF; cdr3_nt: TGTGCCAGCAGCCAGGGAGACTCAACCGAGCAGTACTTC; j_call: TRBJ2-7; clone_size: many; v_call: TRBV3-1; d_call: -